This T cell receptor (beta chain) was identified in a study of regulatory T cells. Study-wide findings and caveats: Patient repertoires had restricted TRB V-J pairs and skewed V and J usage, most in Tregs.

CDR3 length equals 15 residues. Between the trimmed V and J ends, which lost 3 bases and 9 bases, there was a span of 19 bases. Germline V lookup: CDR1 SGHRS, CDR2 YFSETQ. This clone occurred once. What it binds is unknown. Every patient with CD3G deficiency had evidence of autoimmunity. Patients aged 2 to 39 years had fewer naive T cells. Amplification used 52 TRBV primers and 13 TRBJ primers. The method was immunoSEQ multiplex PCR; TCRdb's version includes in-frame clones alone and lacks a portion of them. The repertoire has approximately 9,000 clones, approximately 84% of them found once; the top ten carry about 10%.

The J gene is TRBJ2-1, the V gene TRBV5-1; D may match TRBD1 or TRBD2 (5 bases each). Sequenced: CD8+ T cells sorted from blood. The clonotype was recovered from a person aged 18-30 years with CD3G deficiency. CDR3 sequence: CASSWTPGAATEQFF. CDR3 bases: TGCGCCAGCAGCTGGACCCCCGGGGCCGCCACTGAGCAGTTCTTC.